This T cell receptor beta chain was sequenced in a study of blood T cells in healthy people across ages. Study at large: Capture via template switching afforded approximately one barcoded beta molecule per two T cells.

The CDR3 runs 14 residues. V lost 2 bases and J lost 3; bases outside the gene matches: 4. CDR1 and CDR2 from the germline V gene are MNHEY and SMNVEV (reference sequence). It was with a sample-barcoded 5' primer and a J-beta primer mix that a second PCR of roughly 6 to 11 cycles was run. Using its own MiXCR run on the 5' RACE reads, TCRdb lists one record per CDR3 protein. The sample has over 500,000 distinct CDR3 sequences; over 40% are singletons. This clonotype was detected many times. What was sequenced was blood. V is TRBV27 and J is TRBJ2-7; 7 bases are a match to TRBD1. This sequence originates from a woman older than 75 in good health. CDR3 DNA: TGTGCCAGCAGTTTAAGCAGGGGGTTCTACGAGCAGTACTTC. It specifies CASSLSRGFYEQYF.